This T cell receptor (beta chain) is drawn from a study of regulatory T cells in long-lasting Graves disease. Study-wide findings and caveats: Between persistent patients, a few thousand public clonotypes were shared, exceeding the 900 to 1,000 shared between new patients.

Time point indicated: newly diagnosed GD, antithyroid drugs for less than 3 months. Making the TCR library involved RNA that had been extracted from PBMCs. To make TCR beta libraries, researchers used iRepertoire HTBI primers and Arm-PCR of CDR3 regions. Via MiXCR, TCRdb re-called the multiplex PCR reads, giving one row per CDR3 protein. The sample lists 620,000 or so distinct CDR3 sequences, around 17% occurring once. This clonotype was detected ten times or more. Its matching antigen is unknown. These sequences were also reported in another study, on T cells in Graves' hyperthyroidism and ophthalmopathy. That report notes: The TCR CDR3 first-round RT-PCR relied on the HTBI primer set.

This clonotype was sampled from a young woman with Graves disease. The sample here was peripheral blood mononuclear cells (PBMCs), taken at new diagnosis, from a patient treated with antithyroid drugs.

The CDR3 DNA reads TGTGCCAGCAGCCCGGGACTAGCGAACCCCACAGATACGCAGTATTTT. Its protein product is CASSPGLANPTDTQYF. This chain links TRBV7-6 with TRBJ2-3; 10 bases agree with TRBD2. CDR1 is SGHVS and CDR2 is FNYEAQ in the germline V gene. This CDR3 contains 16 residues. V gave up 5 bases and J gave up 2 bases; unmatched junction bases: 7.